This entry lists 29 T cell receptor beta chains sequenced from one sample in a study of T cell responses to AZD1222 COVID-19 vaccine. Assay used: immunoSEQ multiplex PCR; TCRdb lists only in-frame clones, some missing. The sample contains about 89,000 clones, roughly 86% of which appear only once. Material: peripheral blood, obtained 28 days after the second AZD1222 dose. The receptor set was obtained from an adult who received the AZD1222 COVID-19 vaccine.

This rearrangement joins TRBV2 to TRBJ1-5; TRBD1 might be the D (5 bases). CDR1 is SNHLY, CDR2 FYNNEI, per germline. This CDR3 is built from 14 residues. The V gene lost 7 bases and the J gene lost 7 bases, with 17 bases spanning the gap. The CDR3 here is CASTEGQGSQPQHF. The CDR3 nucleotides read TGTGCCAGCACCGAGGGGCAGGGAAGCCAGCCCCAGCATTTT.

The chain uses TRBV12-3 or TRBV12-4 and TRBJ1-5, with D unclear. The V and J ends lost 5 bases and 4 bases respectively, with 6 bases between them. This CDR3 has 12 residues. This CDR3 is CASSPTNQPQHF. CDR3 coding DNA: TGTGCCAGCAGTCCCACAAATCAGCCCCAGCATTTT.

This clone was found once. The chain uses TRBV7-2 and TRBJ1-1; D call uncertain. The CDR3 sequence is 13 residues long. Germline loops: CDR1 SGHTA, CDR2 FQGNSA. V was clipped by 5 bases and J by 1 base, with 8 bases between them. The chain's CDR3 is CASSRDRNTEAFF. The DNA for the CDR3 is TGTGCCAGCAGCCGAGACCGGAACACTGAAGCTTTCTTT.

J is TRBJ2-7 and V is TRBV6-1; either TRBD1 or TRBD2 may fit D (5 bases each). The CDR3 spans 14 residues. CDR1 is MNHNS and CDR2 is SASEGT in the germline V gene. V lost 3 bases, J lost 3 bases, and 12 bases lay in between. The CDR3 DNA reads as TGTGCCAGCAGTGAGGGGCGAGGGAGCTACGAGCAGTACTTC. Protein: CASSEGRGSYEQYF.

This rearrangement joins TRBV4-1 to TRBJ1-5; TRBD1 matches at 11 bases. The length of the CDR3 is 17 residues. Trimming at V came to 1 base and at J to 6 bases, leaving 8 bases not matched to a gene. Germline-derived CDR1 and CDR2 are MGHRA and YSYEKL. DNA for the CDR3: TGCGCCAGCAGCCAAGGCCCGGGACAGGGGGTTCGTCAGCCCCAGCATTTT. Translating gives CASSQGPGQGVRQPQHF.

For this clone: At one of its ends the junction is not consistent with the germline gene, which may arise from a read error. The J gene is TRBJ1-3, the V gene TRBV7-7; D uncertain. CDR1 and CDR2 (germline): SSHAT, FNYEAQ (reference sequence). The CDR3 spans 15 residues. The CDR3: CASSLDGASGNTIYF. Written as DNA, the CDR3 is TGTGCTAGCAGCTTGGACGGAGCCTCTGGAAACACCATATATTTT.

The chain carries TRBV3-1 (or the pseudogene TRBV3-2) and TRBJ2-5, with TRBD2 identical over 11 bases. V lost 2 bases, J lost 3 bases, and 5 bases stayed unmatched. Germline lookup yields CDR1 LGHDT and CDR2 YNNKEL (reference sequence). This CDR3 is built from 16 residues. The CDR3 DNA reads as TGTGCCAGCAGCCAAAGTCTAGCGGGGGGCGAAGAGACCCAGTACTTC. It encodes CASSQSLAGGEETQYF.

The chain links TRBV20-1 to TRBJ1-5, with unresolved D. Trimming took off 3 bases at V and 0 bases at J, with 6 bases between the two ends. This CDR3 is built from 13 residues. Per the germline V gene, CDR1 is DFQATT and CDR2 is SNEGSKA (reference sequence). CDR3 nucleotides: TGCAGTGCTAGTCCCAGTAGCAATCAGCCCCAGCATTTT. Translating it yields CSASPSSNQPQHF.

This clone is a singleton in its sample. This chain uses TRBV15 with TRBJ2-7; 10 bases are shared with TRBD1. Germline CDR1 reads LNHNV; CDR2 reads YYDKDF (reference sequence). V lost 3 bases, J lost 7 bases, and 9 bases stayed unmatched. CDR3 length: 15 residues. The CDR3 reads CATSSDRGLSEEQYF. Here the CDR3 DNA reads TGTGCCACCAGCAGTGACAGGGGGCTGTCGGAAGAGCAGTACTTC.

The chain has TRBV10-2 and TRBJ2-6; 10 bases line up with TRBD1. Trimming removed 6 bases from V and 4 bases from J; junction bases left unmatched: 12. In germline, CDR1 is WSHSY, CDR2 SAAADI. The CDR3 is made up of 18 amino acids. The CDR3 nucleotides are TGCGCCAGCAGCCCCCAGACAGGGGGCCGTTGGGGGGCCAACGTCCTGACTTTC. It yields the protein CASSPQTGGRWGANVLTF.

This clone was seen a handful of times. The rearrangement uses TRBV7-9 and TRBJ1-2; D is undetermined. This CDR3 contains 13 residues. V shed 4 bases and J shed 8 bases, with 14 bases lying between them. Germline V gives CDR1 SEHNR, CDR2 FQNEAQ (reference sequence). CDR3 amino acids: CASSSGPSRGYTF. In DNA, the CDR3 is TGTGCCAGCAGCTCCGGACCTTCAAGGGGCTACACCTTC. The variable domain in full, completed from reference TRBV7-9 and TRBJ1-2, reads DTGVSQNPRHKITKRGQNVTFRCDPISEHNRLYWYRQTLGQGPEFLTYFQNEAQLEKSRLLSDRFSAERPKGSFSTLEIQRTEQGDSAMYLCASSSGPSRGYTFGSGTRLTVV.

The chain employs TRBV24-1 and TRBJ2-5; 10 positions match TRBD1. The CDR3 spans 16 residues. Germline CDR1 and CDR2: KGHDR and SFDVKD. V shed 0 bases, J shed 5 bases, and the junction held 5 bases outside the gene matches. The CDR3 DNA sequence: TGTGCCACCAGTGATTTGGGGACAGGGGCGGAGGAGACCCAGTACTTC. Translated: CATSDLGTGAEETQYF.

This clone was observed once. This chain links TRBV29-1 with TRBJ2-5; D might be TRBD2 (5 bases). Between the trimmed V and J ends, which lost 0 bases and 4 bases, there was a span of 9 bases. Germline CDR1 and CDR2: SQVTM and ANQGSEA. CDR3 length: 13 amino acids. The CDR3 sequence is CSVEDEGSETQYF. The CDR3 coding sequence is TGCAGCGTTGAAGACGAGGGCTCAGAGACCCAGTACTTC. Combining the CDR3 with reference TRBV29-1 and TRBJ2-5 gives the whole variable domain SAVISQKPSRDICQRGTSLTIQCQVDSQVTMMFWYRQQPGQSLTLIATANQGSEATYESGFVIDKFPISRPNLTFSTLTVSNMSPEDSSIYLCSVEDEGSETQYFGPGTRLLVL.

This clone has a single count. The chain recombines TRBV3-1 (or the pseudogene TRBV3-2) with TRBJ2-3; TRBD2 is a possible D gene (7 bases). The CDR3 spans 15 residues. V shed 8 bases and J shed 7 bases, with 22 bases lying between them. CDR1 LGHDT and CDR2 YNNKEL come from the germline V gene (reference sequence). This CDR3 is CASARGAGEANTQYF. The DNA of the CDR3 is TGTGCCAGCGCCCGGGGGGCGGGGGAGGCTAATACGCAGTATTTT.

CDR3 nucleotides: TGTGCCAGCAGTGCGCCGGGACAGGGGAGAGTTTATGGCTACACCTTC. It codes for CASSAPGQGRVYGYTF. V is TRBV6-1 and J is TRBJ1-2, with TRBD1 matching 10 bases. Germline CDR1 is MNHNS and CDR2 is SASEGT. Trimming cost V 4 bases and J 5 bases; bases outside gene matches: 10. This CDR3 region has 16 residues.

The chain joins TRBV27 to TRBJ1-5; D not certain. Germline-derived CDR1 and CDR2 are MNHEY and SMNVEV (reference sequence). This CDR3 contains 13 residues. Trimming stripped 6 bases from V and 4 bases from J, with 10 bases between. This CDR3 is CASSPLGNQPQHF. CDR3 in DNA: TGTGCCAGCAGCCCCCTAGGGAATCAGCCCCAGCATTTT.

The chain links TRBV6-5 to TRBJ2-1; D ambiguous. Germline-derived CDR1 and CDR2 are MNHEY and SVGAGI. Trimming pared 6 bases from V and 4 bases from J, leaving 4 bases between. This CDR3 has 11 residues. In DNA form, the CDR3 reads TGTGCCAGCAGATCATACAATGAGCAGTTCTTC. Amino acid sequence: CASRSYNEQFF.

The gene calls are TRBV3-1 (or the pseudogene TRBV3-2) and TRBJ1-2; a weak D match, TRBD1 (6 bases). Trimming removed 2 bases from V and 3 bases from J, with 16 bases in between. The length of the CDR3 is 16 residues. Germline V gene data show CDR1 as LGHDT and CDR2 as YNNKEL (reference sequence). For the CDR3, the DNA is TGTGCCAGCAGCCAATACGGGACAAAAGGTGACTATGGCTACACCTTC. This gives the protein CASSQYGTKGDYGYTF.

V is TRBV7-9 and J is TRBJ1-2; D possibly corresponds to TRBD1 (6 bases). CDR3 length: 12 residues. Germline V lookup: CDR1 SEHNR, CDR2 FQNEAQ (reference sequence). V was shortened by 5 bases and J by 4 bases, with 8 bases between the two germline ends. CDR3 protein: CASSEQGYGYTF. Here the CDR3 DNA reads TGTGCCAGCAGCGAACAGGGCTATGGCTACACCTTC.

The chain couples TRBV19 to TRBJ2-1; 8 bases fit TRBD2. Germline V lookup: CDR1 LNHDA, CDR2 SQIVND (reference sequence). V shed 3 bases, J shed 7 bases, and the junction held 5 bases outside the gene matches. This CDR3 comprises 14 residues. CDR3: CASSIAGRVNEQFF. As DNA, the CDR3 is TGTGCCAGTAGTATTGCCGGGAGGGTAAATGAGCAGTTCTTC.

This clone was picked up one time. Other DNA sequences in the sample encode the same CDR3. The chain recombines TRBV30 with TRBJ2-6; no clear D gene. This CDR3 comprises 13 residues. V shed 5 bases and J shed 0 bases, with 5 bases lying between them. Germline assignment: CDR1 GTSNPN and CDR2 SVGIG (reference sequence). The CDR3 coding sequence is TGTGCCTGGTCCGTCTCTGGGGCCAACGTCCTGACTTTC. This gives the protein CAWSVSGANVLTF.

In nucleotides, the CDR3 is TGTGCCAGTACCTCGGGACCGAATGAAAAACTGTTTTTT. Protein product: CASTSGPNEKLFF. The chain joins TRBV19 to TRBJ1-4, with D perhaps matching TRBD1 (5 bases). This CDR3 is 13 amino acids long. The germline gives CDR1 LNHDA, CDR2 SQIVND (reference sequence). V lost 7 bases and J lost 5, with 11 bases in between.

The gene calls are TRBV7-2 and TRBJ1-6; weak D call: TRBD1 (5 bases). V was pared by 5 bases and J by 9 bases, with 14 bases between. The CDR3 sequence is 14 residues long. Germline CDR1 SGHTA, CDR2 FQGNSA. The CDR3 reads CASSRGGVSSPLHF. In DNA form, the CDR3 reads TGTGCCAGCAGCCGGGGGGGGGTAAGTTCACCCCTCCACTTT.

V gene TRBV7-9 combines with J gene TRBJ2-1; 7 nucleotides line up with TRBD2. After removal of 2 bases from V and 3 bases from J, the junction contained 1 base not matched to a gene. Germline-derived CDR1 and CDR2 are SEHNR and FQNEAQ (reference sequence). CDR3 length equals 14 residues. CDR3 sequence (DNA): TGTGCCAGCAGCTTAACTAGCGACTACAATGAGCAGTTCTTC. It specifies CASSLTSDYNEQFF.

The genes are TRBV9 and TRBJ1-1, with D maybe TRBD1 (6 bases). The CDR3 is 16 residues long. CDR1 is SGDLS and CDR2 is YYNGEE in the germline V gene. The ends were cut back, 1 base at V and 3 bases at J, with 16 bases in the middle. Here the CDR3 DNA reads TGTGCCAGCAGCGTAAGGACAGCCGGATACGACACTGAAGCTTTCTTT. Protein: CASSVRTAGYDTEAFF.

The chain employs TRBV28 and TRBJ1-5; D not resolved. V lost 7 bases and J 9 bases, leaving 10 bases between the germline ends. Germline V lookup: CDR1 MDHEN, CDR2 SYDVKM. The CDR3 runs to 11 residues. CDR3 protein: CASNAGSPQHF. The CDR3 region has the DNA TGTGCCAGCAACGCTGGTTCGCCCCAGCATTTT.

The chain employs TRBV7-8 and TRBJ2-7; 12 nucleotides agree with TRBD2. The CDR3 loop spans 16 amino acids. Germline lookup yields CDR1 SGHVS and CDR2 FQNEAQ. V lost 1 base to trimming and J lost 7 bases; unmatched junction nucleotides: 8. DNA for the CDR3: TGTGCCAGCAGCTTAGGAGCTAGCGGGAGGGCCGGGGAGCAGTACTTC. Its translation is CASSLGASGRAGEQYF.

CDR3 DNA sequence: TGTGCCAGCAGCGTAGGACCTGTAAAGCTTCCGGACATTCAGTACTTC. This translates into CASSVGPVKLPDIQYF. The chain couples TRBV9 to TRBJ2-4; D gene ambiguous. Germline V gene sequence: CDR1 SGDLS, CDR2 YYNGEE. The CDR3 spans 16 residues. V was cut by 0 bases and J by 8 bases, with 18 bases left in between.

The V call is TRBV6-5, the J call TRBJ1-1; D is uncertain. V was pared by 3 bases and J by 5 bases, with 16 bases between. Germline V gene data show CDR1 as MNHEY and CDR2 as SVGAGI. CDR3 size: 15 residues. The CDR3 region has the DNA TGTGCCAGCAGTTATTCACGAGGGTTGGGAACTGAAGCTTTCTTT. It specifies CASSYSRGLGTEAFF.